The 21 T cell receptor beta chains given below trace back to one sample, sequenced in a study of shared clonotypes between healthy human individuals. TCRdb's copy holds only in-frame clones and misses some; the assay was immunoSEQ multiplex PCR. The repertoire holds about 2 million clones, with less than 95% as singletons. The naive CD8 subset, CD45RO-negative cells positively selected for CCR7, excluded terminally differentiated effector memory CD45RA+ cells. The sample comprised naive CD8+ T cells sorted from blood. Every receptor here comes from a man between 18 and 35 years old in good health.

V and J are TRBV9 and TRBJ2-7; D tentatively reads TRBD1 or TRBD2 (7 bases each). With 4 bases removed from V and 2 bases from J, the gap between germline ends came to 13 bases. This CDR3 comprises 14 residues. The germline gives CDR1 SGDLS, CDR2 YYNGEE. In DNA form, the CDR3 reads TGTGCCAGCAGCTCAGGGGGGGAAACCTACGAGCAGTACTTC. This sequence encodes CASSSGGETYEQYF.

The genes are TRBV6-5 and TRBJ2-1; 14 nucleotides line up with TRBD2. With V trimmed by 5 bases and J by 9 bases, 3 bases remained unmatched. CDR1 and CDR2 (germline): MNHEY, SVGAGI. There are 14 residues in the CDR3. In DNA, the CDR3 is TGTGCCAGCAGTCGACTAGCGGGAGGGCTTGAGCAGTTCTTC. This sequence encodes CASSRLAGGLEQFF.

The chain couples TRBV11-2 to TRBJ2-5; 7 bases fit TRBD2. This CDR3 is built from 15 residues. J was trimmed by 1 base and V by 5 bases; bases with no gene match: 7. Germline V CDR1 and CDR2: SGHAT, FQNNGV. This CDR3 reads CASSLLPSGQETQYF. Written as DNA, the CDR3 is TGTGCCAGCAGCCTACTTCCTAGCGGCCAAGAGACCCAGTACTTC.

The V and J genes are TRBV7-9 and TRBJ2-1; 12 nucleotides align to TRBD2. V lost 5 bases to trimming and J lost 4 bases; unmatched junction nucleotides: 9. Germline CDR1 is SEHNR and CDR2 is FQNEAQ (reference sequence). This CDR3 has 17 amino acids. As DNA, the CDR3 is TGTGCCAGCAGCGACTCAGGACTAGCGGGGTCATACAATGAGCAGTTCTTC. Residues: CASSDSGLAGSYNEQFF.

This clone was seen a single time. The rearrangement joins TRBV10-3 to TRBJ2-5; D possibly corresponds to TRBD2 (5 bases). CDR1 and CDR2 (germline): ENHRY, SYGVKD. The CDR3 runs to 15 residues. Trimming pared 3 bases from V and 2 bases from J, leaving 13 bases between. The CDR3 DNA is TGTGCCATCAGTGAAGGCAGGACGGGGCAAGAGACCCAGTACTTC. It translates to CAISEGRTGQETQYF.

The J gene is TRBJ2-7, the V gene TRBV16; D gene unclear. The CDR3 covers 15 residues. CDR1 and CDR2 (germline): KGHSY, FQNENV. Trimming took 0 bases from V and 4 from J, leaving 13 bases between them. The CDR3 region has the DNA TGTGCCAGCAGCCAATCCGTGTCTGCGAGTTACGAGCAGTACTTC. Translating gives CASSQSVSASYEQYF.

The V call is TRBV7-9, the J call TRBJ1-1; D perhaps matches TRBD1 (6 bases). This CDR3 contains 15 residues. The V end lost 5 bases, the J end lost 0 bases, and 13 bases lay between the germline ends. Per germline, CDR1 SEHNR and CDR2 FQNEAQ (reference sequence). CDR3 in DNA: TGTGCCAGCAGCGGGGGTCAGGGGCTGAACACTGAAGCTTTCTTT. Protein: CASSGGQGLNTEAFF. The variable domain in full, completed from reference TRBV7-9 and TRBJ1-1, reads DTGVSQNPRHKITKRGQNVTFRCDPISEHNRLYWYRQTLGQGPEFLTYFQNEAQLEKSRLLSDRFSAERPKGSFSTLEIQRTEQGDSAMYLCASSGGQGLNTEAFFGQGTRLTVV.

There are a few counts of this clone. The same CDR3 can be traced to other DNA sequences in this sample. The chain links TRBV6-5 to TRBJ2-2; D is unclear. This CDR3 contains 12 residues. The germline CDR1 and CDR2 sequences are MNHEY and SVGAGI. The ends were cut back, 4 bases at V and 2 bases at J, with 2 bases in the middle. The CDR3 region has the DNA TGTGCCAGCAGTTTTAACACCGGGGAGCTGTTTTTT. This gives the protein CASSFNTGELFF.

This chain's CDR3 is CASSQEPLQLANYGYTF. DNA for the CDR3: TGTGCCAGCAGCCAAGAGCCCCTACAGTTAGCTAACTATGGCTACACCTTC. The V and J genes are TRBV14 and TRBJ1-2; D not resolved. This CDR3 spans 17 amino acids. Germline CDR1 is SGHDN and CDR2 is FVKESK. Trimming removed 0 bases at V and 0 bases at J, with 14 bases between.

The gene calls are TRBV9 and TRBJ2-7; the D gene could be TRBD1 or TRBD2 (5 bases each). CDR3 length: 13 amino acids. V was shortened by 3 bases and J by 4 bases, with 11 bases between the two germline ends. CDR1 is SGDLS and CDR2 is YYNGEE in the germline V gene. This CDR3 reads CASSAIGAYEQYF. In DNA, the CDR3 is TGTGCCAGCAGCGCCATCGGGGCATACGAGCAGTACTTC.

The CDR3 protein is CASSQGWEGETQYF. In nucleotides, the CDR3 is TGCGCCAGCAGCCAAGGGTGGGAAGGAGAGACCCAGTACTTC. This rearrangement joins TRBV4-3 to TRBJ2-5, with D uncertain. Trimming cost V 1 base and J 4 bases, with 10 bases left between them. The CDR3 spans 14 residues. Germline CDR1 reads LGHNA; CDR2 reads YSLEER.

This chain connects TRBV18 to TRBJ1-5; weak D call: TRBD1 (6 bases). CDR1 and CDR2 from the germline V gene are KGHSH and LQKENI. V lost 3 bases and J 2 bases, leaving 11 bases between the germline ends. The CDR3 loop spans 15 amino acids. CDR3 nucleotides: TGTGCCAGCTCACCCACAGGGTCGGGCAATCAGCCCCAGCATTTT. Residues: CASSPTGSGNQPQHF.

The chain combines TRBV7-8 with TRBJ2-4; D not resolved. Trimming cost V 1 base and J 5 bases, with 6 bases left between them. This CDR3 has 13 amino acids. Germline CDR1 reads SGHVS; CDR2 reads FQNEAQ. This CDR3 reads CASSLVGENIQYF. As DNA, the CDR3 is TGTGCCAGCAGCTTAGTGGGTGAAAACATTCAGTACTTC.

The V gene is TRBV9, the J gene TRBJ1-4, with D unresolved. This CDR3 region has 14 residues. Germline CDR1 is SGDLS and CDR2 is YYNGEE. V was cut by 0 bases and J by 2 bases, with 5 bases left in between. The CDR3 DNA is TGTGCCAGCAGCGTAGTCGGGACTAATGAAAAACTGTTTTTT. This encodes CASSVVGTNEKLFF.

Concerning this clone itself: This sample also contains other DNA sequences that code for the same CDR3. The chain links TRBV7-3 to TRBJ1-1, with D tentatively TRBD1 (5 bases). There are 13 residues in the CDR3. The germline CDR1 and CDR2 sequences are SGHTA and FQGTGA. Between the trimmed V and J ends, which lost 5 bases and 1 base, there was a span of 8 bases. CDR3 nucleotide sequence: TGTGCCAGCAGCCTTACAGGGAACACTGAAGCTTTCTTT. It codes for CASSLTGNTEAFF.

The CDR3: CARNLDRASLNTEAFF. CDR3 nucleotides: TGTGCCAGAAACCTTGACAGGGCTTCCCTGAACACTGAAGCTTTCTTT. The rearrangement uses TRBV6-4 and TRBJ1-1; 7 bases map to TRBD1. V lost 9 bases to trimming and J lost 0 bases; unmatched junction nucleotides: 13. Germline assignment: CDR1 MRHNA and CDR2 SNTAGT. CDR3 length equals 16 residues.

This sequence joins TRBV27 and TRBJ1-2; D is unclear. Germline CDR1 MNHEY, CDR2 SMNVEV (reference sequence). The CDR3 consists of 16 residues. Trimming shortened V by 0 bases and J by 2 bases, and 13 bases separated the two germline ends. CDR3 residues: CASSLSAGLLNYGYTF. CDR3 bases: TGTGCCAGCAGTTTATCGGCCGGACTCTTAAACTATGGCTACACCTTC.

The chain carries TRBV7-9 and TRBJ2-7; D may correspond to TRBD1 or TRBD2 (5 bases each). Trimming removed 5 bases at V and 2 bases at J, with 10 bases between. The CDR3 length is 13 residues. CDR1 is SEHNR, CDR2 FQNEAQ, per germline (reference sequence). CDR3 region: CASSRGIPYEQYF. The CDR3 nucleotides are TGTGCCAGCAGCCGGGGCATACCCTACGAGCAGTACTTC.

This sequence joins TRBV7-9 and TRBJ2-5; 10 nucleotides agree with TRBD2. Per the germline V gene, CDR1 is SEHNR and CDR2 is FQNEAQ (reference sequence). Trimming at V came to 0 bases and at J to 5 bases, leaving 6 bases not matched to a gene. This CDR3 contains 16 residues. The CDR3 DNA sequence: TGTGCCAGCAGCTTAGCCGCTAGCGGGAGCGGGGAGACCCAGTACTTC. Protein sequence: CASSLAASGSGETQYF.

This sequence joins TRBV7-8 and TRBJ1-1, with D perhaps matching TRBD1 (5 bases). The CDR3 is made up of 15 amino acids. The germline CDR1 and CDR2 sequences are SGHVS and FQNEAQ. V was trimmed by 1 base and J by 9 bases, leaving 18 bases between them. Here the CDR3 DNA reads TGTGCCAGCAGCTTAGTCGAGGGGCTCTTACCGAAAGCTTTCTTT. It translates to CASSLVEGLLPKAFF.

This chain connects TRBV28 to TRBJ2-1; D is ambiguous. Trimming cost V 5 bases and J 4 bases, with 15 bases left between them. The germline V gene has CDR1 MDHEN and CDR2 SYDVKM. This CDR3 spans 15 amino acids. This CDR3 reads CASSPLELTYNEQFF. CDR3 DNA sequence: TGTGCCAGCAGTCCATTAGAGCTGACATACAATGAGCAGTTCTTC.